This T cell receptor beta chain was recovered during a study of blood T cell repertoires in COVID-19. Libraries were prepared by immunoSEQ multiplex PCR; TCRdb keeps only in-frame clonotypes and omits some of them. The sample has over 200,000 clones, 88% seen once. CDR3 length equals 13 residues. Trimming shortened V by 6 bases and J by 2 bases, and 11 bases separated the two germline ends. CDR1 MDHEN and CDR2 SYDVKM come from the germline V gene. The rearrangement links TRBV28 to TRBJ2-7; D call uncertain. This receptor was identified in a man in his forties with acute or convalescent COVID-19. The sequenced sample consisted of peripheral blood. The CDR3 coding sequence is TGTGCCAGCAGCCCCTTCTCCCCCTACGAGCAGTACTTC. Its translation: CASSPFSPYEQYF.